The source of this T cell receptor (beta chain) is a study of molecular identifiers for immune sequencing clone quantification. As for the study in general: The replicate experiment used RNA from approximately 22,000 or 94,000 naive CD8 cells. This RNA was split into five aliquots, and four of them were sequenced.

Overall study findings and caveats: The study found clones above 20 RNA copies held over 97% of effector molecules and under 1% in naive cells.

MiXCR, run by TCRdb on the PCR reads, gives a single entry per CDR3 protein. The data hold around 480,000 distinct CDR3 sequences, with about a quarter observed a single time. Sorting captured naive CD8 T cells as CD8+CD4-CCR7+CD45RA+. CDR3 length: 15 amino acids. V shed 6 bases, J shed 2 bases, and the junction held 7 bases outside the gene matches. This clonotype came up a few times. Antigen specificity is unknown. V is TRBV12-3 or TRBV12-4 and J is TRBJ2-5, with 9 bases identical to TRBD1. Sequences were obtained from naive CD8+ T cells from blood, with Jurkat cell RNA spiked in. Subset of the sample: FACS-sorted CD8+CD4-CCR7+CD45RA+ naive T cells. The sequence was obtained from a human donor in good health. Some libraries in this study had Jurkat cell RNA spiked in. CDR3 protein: CASSLTGGLQETQYF. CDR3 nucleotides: TGTGCCAGCAGCTTAACAGGGGGCCTTCAAGAGACCCAGTACTTC.